One and the same sample provided the 19 T cell receptor beta chains below, sequenced in a study of T cell responses to AZD1222 COVID-19 vaccine. Sequenced by immunoSEQ multiplex PCR; TCRdb stores in-frame clones only, minus some. Among some 150,000 clones listed, approximately 89% were seen once. The sequenced sample was peripheral blood, obtained on day 0 of AZD1222 vaccination. These receptors were collected from an adult in good health.

The rearrangement joins TRBV29-1 to TRBJ1-3; D remains unclear. The V and J ends lost 4 bases and 5 bases respectively, with 12 bases between them. There are 13 residues in the CDR3. Germline V lookup: CDR1 SQVTM, CDR2 ANQGSEA. DNA for the CDR3: TGCAGCGTTGCCCTTAGTGATAGAAACACCATATATTTT. Its translation: CSVALSDRNTIYF.

Worth noting for this clone: One end of the junction does not line up with germline, which may come from a read error. J is TRBJ2-5 and V is TRBV7-9; D unclear. Germline lookup yields CDR1 SEHNR and CDR2 FQNEAQ (reference sequence). This CDR3 comprises 12 residues. The CDR3 nucleotides read TGTGCCAGCAGCTTACCGCGAGGTATTAGAGACTTC. Its protein is CASSLPRGIRDF.

The table lists this clone with a few counts. The CDR3 loop is CASSLAAGGGPDTQYF. DNA for the CDR3: TGTGCCAGCAGCTTAGCTGCAGGGGGCGGCCCAGATACGCAGTATTTT. V gene TRBV7-8 combines with J gene TRBJ2-3; 8 bases match TRBD1. CDR1 and CDR2 (germline): SGHVS, FQNEAQ. CDR3 length equals 16 residues. Trimming at V came to 0 bases and at J to 4 bases, leaving 6 bases not matched to a gene.

V is TRBV7-9 and J is TRBJ1-2, with D possibly matching TRBD1 (5 bases). Germline V CDR1 and CDR2: SEHNR, FQNEAQ (reference sequence). The V gene lost 6 bases and the J gene lost 4 bases, with 18 bases spanning the gap. The CDR3 totals 15 residues. The CDR3 loop reads CASRTLQTAIYGYTF. In DNA form, the CDR3 reads TGTGCCAGCAGGACGTTGCAGACAGCTATCTATGGCTACACCTTC.

The chain recombines TRBV12-3 or TRBV12-4 with TRBJ1-1, with 8 bases identical to TRBD1. After removal of 6 bases from V and 12 bases from J, the junction contained 3 bases not matched to a gene. CDR3 length: 10 amino acids. This CDR3 is CASSGTGTFF. The CDR3 DNA is TGTGCCAGCAGCGGGACAGGCACTTTCTTT.

The rearrangement joins TRBV3-1 (or the pseudogene TRBV3-2) to TRBJ2-7; the match to TRBD2 covers 8 bases. There are 15 residues in the CDR3. CDR1 and CDR2 (germline): LGHDT, YNNKEL (reference sequence). Trimming cost V 5 bases and J 2 bases; bases outside gene matches: 8. The CDR3 region is CASSTSTSEAYEQYF. The CDR3 DNA reads TGTGCCAGCAGCACCTCGACTAGCGAGGCCTACGAGCAGTACTTC.

The rearrangement joins TRBV12-3 or TRBV12-4 to TRBJ1-2; D remains unclear. The CDR3 covers 11 residues. Trimming removed 2 bases at V and 9 bases at J, with 7 bases between. CDR3 nucleotides: TGTGCCAGCAGTTTATCCCCGCGCTACACCTTC. Translation gives CASSLSPRYTF.

The V call is TRBV9, the J call TRBJ1-2; no firm D call. Trimming took off 4 bases at V and 8 bases at J, with 9 bases between the two ends. Germline V CDR1 and CDR2: SGDLS, YYNGEE. This CDR3 spans 11 amino acids. In DNA form, the CDR3 reads TGTGCCAGCAGCCCTGGGCTGGGCTACACCTTC. Translation gives CASSPGLGYTF.

V usage is TRBV25-1 and J usage is TRBJ2-5; D unresolved. Per germline, CDR1 MGHDK and CDR2 SYGVNS. The V and J ends lost 1 base and 4 bases respectively, with 13 bases between them. The CDR3 covers 15 residues. The CDR3 bases are TGTGCCAGCAGTGAATCGGGTCCACCGGGAGAGACCCAGTACTTC. Its translation: CASSESGPPGETQYF.

This sequence joins TRBV6-6 and TRBJ2-3; no firm D call. Looked up from germline, CDR1 is MNHNY and CDR2 is SVGAGI (reference sequence). This CDR3 is built from 16 residues. Trimming stripped 3 bases from V and 2 bases from J, with 15 bases between. In nucleotides, the CDR3 is TGTGCCAGCAGTTATAATAGCCCGGGTACCACAGATACGCAGTATTTT. Protein: CASSYNSPGTTDTQYF.

The chain has TRBV12-3 or TRBV12-4 and TRBJ1-2, with no clear D. The CDR3 totals 13 residues. The V gene lost 2 bases and the J gene lost 2 bases, with 6 bases spanning the gap. The DNA for the CDR3 is TGTGCCAGCAGTTTAACAGCAAACTATGGCTACACCTTC. This sequence encodes CASSLTANYGYTF.

The chain employs TRBV15 and TRBJ1-1, with D maybe TRBD1 (5 bases). CDR3 length: 13 residues. Looked up from germline, CDR1 is LNHNV and CDR2 is YYDKDF (reference sequence). Deletions cut 0 bases from V and 12 bases from J, with 14 bases between. The CDR3 sequence is CATSRDSGAQTFF. The DNA for the CDR3 is TGTGCCACCAGCAGAGATTCTGGGGCACAAACTTTCTTT. Drawing the rest from reference TRBV15 and TRBJ1-1, the complete variable domain is DAMVIQNPRYQVTQFGKPVTLSCSQTLNHNVMYWYQQKSSQAPKLLFHYYDKDFNNEADTPDNFQSRRPNTSFCFLDIRSPGLGDTAMYLCATSRDSGAQTFFGQGTRLTVV.

The rearrangement uses TRBV6-5 and TRBJ2-2; 9 positions match TRBD1. The CDR3 contains 15 residues. Germline CDR1 reads MNHEY; CDR2 reads SVGAGI. Germline trimming cut 6 bases from V and 2 bases from J; bases unmatched to any gene: 4. The CDR3 loop reads CASRGTGLNTGELFF. In DNA form, the CDR3 reads TGTGCCAGCAGGGGGACAGGGCTAAACACCGGGGAGCTGTTTTTT.

The chain joins TRBV5-1 to TRBJ2-1; D may be TRBD1 (5 bases). CDR3 size: 14 residues. Trimming pared 1 base from V and 7 bases from J, leaving 12 bases between. CDR1 is SGHRS, CDR2 YFSETQ, per germline. CDR3 protein: CASSLYQGSNEQFF. The DNA of the CDR3 is TGCGCCAGCAGCTTGTATCAGGGTTCGAATGAGCAGTTCTTC.

The chain has TRBV7-9 and TRBJ1-1, with D perhaps matching TRBD1 (5 bases). The CDR3 extends over 12 amino acids. V was cut by 7 bases and J by 6 bases, with 12 bases left in between. From germline, CDR1 is SEHNR and CDR2 FQNEAQ (reference sequence). The CDR3 DNA reads as TGTGCCAGCAAAGGAGAAGGGGCTGAAGCTTTCTTT. Encoded protein: CASKGEGAEAFF. The variable domain in full, completed from reference TRBV7-9 and TRBJ1-1, reads DTGVSQNPRHKITKRGQNVTFRCDPISEHNRLYWYRQTLGQGPEFLTYFQNEAQLEKSRLLSDRFSAERPKGSFSTLEIQRTEQGDSAMYLCASKGEGAEAFFGQGTRLTVV.

The J gene is TRBJ1-4, the V gene TRBV25-1; the D is unclear. The CDR3 loop spans 14 amino acids. CDR1 MGHDK and CDR2 SYGVNS come from the germline V gene. Trimming stripped 4 bases from V and 3 bases from J, with 9 bases between. CDR3 DNA sequence: TGTGCCAGCAGTGGTCTTGGGGCTAATGAAAAACTGTTTTTT. This translates into CASSGLGANEKLFF.

V gene TRBV27 combines with J gene TRBJ2-3; 7 bases line up with TRBD1. The CDR3 runs 15 residues. Looked up from germline, CDR1 is MNHEY and CDR2 is SMNVEV (reference sequence). Unmatched junction bases numbered 8, after V lost 6 bases and J lost 2 bases. CDR3 sequence (DNA): TGTGCCAGCAGCTACAGGGGAGCATTCACAGATACGCAGTATTTT. This gives the protein CASSYRGAFTDTQYF.

The genes are TRBV7-8 and TRBJ2-2, with D unresolved. The CDR3 covers 18 residues. Between the trimmed V and J ends, which lost 0 bases and 0 bases, there was a span of 14 bases. Germline V gives CDR1 SGHVS, CDR2 FQNEAQ. The CDR3 DNA sequence: TGTGCCAGCAGCTTAGCGCTCCAGGCAGAAACGAACACCGGGGAGCTGTTTTTT. Translated: CASSLALQAETNTGELFF.

V usage is TRBV12-3 or TRBV12-4 and J usage is TRBJ2-3; D not certain. V dropped 4 bases and J dropped 6 bases, with 5 bases sitting between them. This CDR3 is 11 amino acids long. The CDR3, as DNA: TGTGCCAGCAGTTCTGGGGATACGCAGTATTTT. Its protein product is CASSSGDTQYF.